This T cell receptor (beta chain) was identified in a study of T cell responses to AZD1222 COVID-19 vaccine. Findings of the study overall: It should be noted that donors were predominantly white British and more often female, and clonal diversity was possibly underestimated. Repertoires were sampled only after the peak T cell response.

With respect to this clone: Its antigen is unidentified.

Germline values: CDR1 SGHDT, CDR2 YYEEEE. CDR3 length: 14 residues. Trimming removed 0 bases at V and 2 bases at J, with 9 bases between. Generated by immunoSEQ multiplex PCR, the TCRdb table keeps only in-frame clones and is missing some. The table shows some 90,000 clones, with nearly 90% occurring only once. Specimen: peripheral blood, collected on day 0 of AZD1222 vaccination. The clonotype was recovered from an adult in good health. This chain connects TRBV5-6 to TRBJ2-7, with D perhaps TRBD1 (5 bases). CDR3 sequence (DNA): TGTGCCAGCAGCTTGGGGGGCACAGCCTACGAGCAGTACTTC. Protein sequence: CASSLGGTAYEQYF.